This TCR beta chain appears in the sequencing data of a study of blood T cell repertoires in COVID-19. Study details: Both acute and convalescent COVID-19 samples were obtained from the United States, Italy and Spain.

Sequencing was performed with immunoSEQ multiplex PCR; in TCRdb, only in-frame clones are kept and a portion is missing. Of about 87,000 clones listed, around 86% are singletons. The CDR3 runs 11 residues. Germline-derived CDR1 and CDR2 are SGHTA and FQGNSA. Trimming took 3 bases from V and 7 from J, leaving 6 bases between them. The rearrangement uses TRBV7-2 and TRBJ2-5; D not certain. What was sequenced was peripheral blood. The sequence was obtained from a woman at least 80 years old with acute or convalescent COVID-19. The CDR3 coding sequence is TGTGCCAGCAGCTTTTCCGGGACCCAGTACTTC. Protein sequence: CASSFSGTQYF.